These 13 T cell receptor beta chains originate from one sample sequenced in a study of blood T cell repertoires in COVID-19 (dated by TCRdb to the early 2020s). Library preparation employed the immunoSEQ multiplex PCR assay. The source is immuneACCESS, and TCRdb retained only in-frame sequences with V and J called. Part of the clones is not carried over; for the studies checked, unresolved V genes explain less than half of this, and the remainder is unexplained. The sample records 60,000 to 75,000 clones, 86% of which are singletons. The top ten clonotypes cover roughly 2% of the sample. The sequenced sample consisted of peripheral blood. The receptors originated from a man younger than 40 with acute or convalescent COVID-19.

The rearrangement uses TRBV6-1 and TRBJ1-1; the D is unclear. Germline V gives CDR1 MNHNS, CDR2 SASEGT. This CDR3 comprises 14 residues. V lost 1 base and J 3 bases, leaving 9 bases between the germline ends. CDR3 loop: CASSEGNEDTEAFF. Written as DNA, the CDR3 is TGTGCCAGCAGTGAAGGTAATGAGGACACTGAAGCTTTCTTT.

The CDR3 loop is CASSLLGNDQPQHF. The CDR3 nucleotides are TGCGCCAGCAGCTTGCTCGGGAATGATCAGCCCCAGCATTTT. The chain employs TRBV5-1 and TRBJ1-5; D is ambiguous. Germline CDR1 SGHRS, CDR2 YFSETQ. The CDR3 spans 14 residues. Trimming pared 1 base from V and 5 bases from J, leaving 10 bases between.

This clone was counted a few times. The gene calls are TRBV7-2 and TRBJ2-7, with TRBD1 as a possible D gene (6 bases). The CDR3 is made up of 14 amino acids. Trimming removed 2 bases from V and 6 bases from J, with 14 bases in between. Germline assignment: CDR1 SGHTA and CDR2 FQGNSA. The CDR3 reads CASSLMAGDSEQYV. In DNA form, the CDR3 reads TGTGCCAGCAGCTTAATGGCAGGGGATTCCGAGCAGTACGTC.

The chain uses TRBV7-2 and TRBJ2-1; 16 nucleotides align to TRBD2. Germline CDR1 SGHTA, CDR2 FQGNSA. Unmatched junction bases numbered 5, after V lost 5 bases and J lost 7 bases. The CDR3 consists of 16 residues. The CDR3 region is CASSAPGLAGGNEQFF. The CDR3 DNA reads TGTGCCAGCAGCGCGCCGGGACTAGCGGGGGGGAATGAGCAGTTCTTC.

As for this clone: One junction end does not reproduce the germline sequence, and a read error may be involved. The V call is TRBV7-7, the J call TRBJ1-5; a weak D match, TRBD1 (5 bases). CDR3 length: 13 amino acids. Per the germline V gene, CDR1 is SSHAT and CDR2 is FNYEAQ (reference sequence). CDR3 region: CASSLDRNQPQHF. For the CDR3, the DNA is TGTGCTAGCAGCTTAGACAGAAATCAGCCCCAGCATTTT.

The V call is TRBV12-3 or TRBV12-4, the J call TRBJ1-5; D remains ambiguous. V was clipped by 2 bases and J by 8 bases, with 10 bases between them. The CDR3 sequence is 13 residues long. The CDR3 region is CASSLTDAEPQHF. CDR3 DNA sequence: TGTGCCAGCAGTTTAACAGATGCCGAGCCCCAGCATTTT.

The V and J genes are TRBV4-3 and TRBJ1-6; D is undetermined. The CDR3 has 16 amino acids. In germline, CDR1 is LGHNA, CDR2 YSLEER. Trimming removed 0 bases at V and 5 bases at J, with 11 bases between. As DNA, the CDR3 is TGCGCCAGCAGCCAAGAGGGAGGAGCCAATAATTCACCCCTCCACTTT. This translates into CASSQEGGANNSPLHF.

The chain has TRBV7-8 and TRBJ2-7; 10 bases agree with TRBD2. Germline V gene sequence: CDR1 SGHVS, CDR2 FQNEAQ. This CDR3 contains 16 residues. V lost 5 bases to trimming and J lost 4 bases; unmatched junction nucleotides: 11. CDR3 nucleotide sequence: TGTGCCAGCAGCACCCCGACTAGCGGGTCTAGTTACGAGCAGTACTTC. The encoded protein is CASSTPTSGSSYEQYF.

The V call is TRBV6-5, the J call TRBJ1-1; possibly TRBD1 for D (6 bases). Trimming shortened V by 6 bases and J by 12 bases, and 14 bases separated the two germline ends. Germline V gene lookup returns CDR1 MNHEY and CDR2 SVGAGI. The length of the CDR3 is 11 residues. As DNA, the CDR3 is TGTGCCAGCAGCCAGACCAGGGGCCCTTTCTTT. It is translated as CASSQTRGPFF.

V gene TRBV10-2 combines with J gene TRBJ2-1; 9 nucleotides line up with TRBD2. V lost 7 bases to trimming and J lost 5 bases; unmatched junction nucleotides: 6. This CDR3 region has 14 residues. Germline assignment: CDR1 WSHSY and CDR2 SAAADI. This chain's CDR3 is CASTPSGGHNEQFF. The CDR3 nucleotides are TGCGCCAGCACGCCCAGCGGGGGGCACAATGAGCAGTTCTTC.

The chain couples TRBV30 to TRBJ2-7, with TRBD1 identical over 12 bases. The CDR3 length is 14 residues. CDR1 and CDR2 from the germline V gene are GTSNPN and SVGIG (reference sequence). V dropped 2 bases and J dropped 7; count of bases not matched to a gene: 6. CDR3 region: CAWSTGQGAHEQYF. Written as DNA, the CDR3 is TGTGCCTGGAGTACGGGACAGGGGGCGCATGAGCAGTACTTC.

This clone was detected only a few times. The chain recombines TRBV6-5 with TRBJ1-6, with D possibly being TRBD1 (5 bases). Germline values: CDR1 MNHEY, CDR2 SVGAGI. CDR3 size: 13 residues. Trimming took off 6 bases at V and 13 bases at J, with 16 bases between the two ends. The CDR3 sequence: CASRRGVGYPLHF. CDR3 DNA sequence: TGTGCCAGCAGGCGGGGGGTGGGGTATCCCCTCCACTTT.

CDR3 protein: CASSERVRIDAPLHF. CDR3 DNA: TGTGCCAGCAGTGAGAGGGTAAGAATCGATGCACCCCTCCACTTT. The chain links TRBV2 to TRBJ1-6; D ambiguous. The CDR3 has 15 residues. V was clipped by 3 bases and J by 11 bases, with 17 bases between them. Germline assignment: CDR1 SNHLY and CDR2 FYNNEI.